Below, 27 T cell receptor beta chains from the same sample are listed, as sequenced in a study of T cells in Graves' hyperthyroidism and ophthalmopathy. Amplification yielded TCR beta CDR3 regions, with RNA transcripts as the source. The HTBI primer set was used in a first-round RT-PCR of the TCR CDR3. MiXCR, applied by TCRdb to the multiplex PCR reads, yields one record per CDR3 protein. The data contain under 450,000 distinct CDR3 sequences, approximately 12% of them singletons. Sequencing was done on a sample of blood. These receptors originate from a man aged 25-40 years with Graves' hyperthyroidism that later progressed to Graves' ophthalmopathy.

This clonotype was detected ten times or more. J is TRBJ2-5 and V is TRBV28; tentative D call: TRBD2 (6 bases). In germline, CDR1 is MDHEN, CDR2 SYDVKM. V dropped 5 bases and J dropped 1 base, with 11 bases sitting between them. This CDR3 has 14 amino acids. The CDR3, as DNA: TGTGCCAGCAGTACGCAGGGAGGCCAAGAGACCCAGTACTTC. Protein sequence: CASSTQGGQETQYF.

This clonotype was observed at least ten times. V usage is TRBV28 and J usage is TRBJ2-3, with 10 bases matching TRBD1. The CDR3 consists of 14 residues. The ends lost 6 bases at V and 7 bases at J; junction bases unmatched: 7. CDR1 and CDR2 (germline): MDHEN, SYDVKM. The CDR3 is CASSRDRGGYTQYF. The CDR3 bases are TGTGCCAGCAGCAGGGACAGGGGCGGTTATACGCAGTATTTT.

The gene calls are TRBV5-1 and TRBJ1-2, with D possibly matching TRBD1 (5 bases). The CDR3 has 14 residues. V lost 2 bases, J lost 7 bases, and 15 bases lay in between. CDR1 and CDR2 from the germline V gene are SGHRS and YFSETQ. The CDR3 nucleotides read TGCGCCAGCAGCTTTACCGGGACGGCGATTGGCTACACCTTC. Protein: CASSFTGTAIGYTF.

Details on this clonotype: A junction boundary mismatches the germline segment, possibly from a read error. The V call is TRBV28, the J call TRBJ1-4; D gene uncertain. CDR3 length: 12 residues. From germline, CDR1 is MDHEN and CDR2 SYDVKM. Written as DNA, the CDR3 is TGTGCCAGCTGTCGGAGTAATGAAAAACTGTCTTTT. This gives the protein CASCRSNEKLSF. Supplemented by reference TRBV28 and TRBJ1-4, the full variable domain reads DVKVTQSSRYLVKRTGEKVFLECVQDMDHENMFWYRQDPGLGLRLIYFSYDVKMKEKGDIPEGYSVSREKKERFSLILESASTNQTSMYLCASCRSNEKLSFGSGTQLSVL.

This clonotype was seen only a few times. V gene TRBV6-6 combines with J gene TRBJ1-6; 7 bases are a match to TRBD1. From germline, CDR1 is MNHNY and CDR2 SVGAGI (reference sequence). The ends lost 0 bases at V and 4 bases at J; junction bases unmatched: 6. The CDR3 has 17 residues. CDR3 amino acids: CASSYSTAGGYNSPLHF. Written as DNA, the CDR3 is TGTGCCAGCAGTTACTCGACGGCAGGGGGATATAATTCACCCCTCCACTTT.

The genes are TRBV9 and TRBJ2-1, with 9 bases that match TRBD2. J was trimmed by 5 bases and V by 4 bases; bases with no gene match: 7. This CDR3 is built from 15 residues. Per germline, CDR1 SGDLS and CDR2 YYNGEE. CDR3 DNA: TGTGCCAGCAGCCCCGCGGGGGGGCCCCACAATGAGCAGTTCTTC. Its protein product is CASSPAGGPHNEQFF. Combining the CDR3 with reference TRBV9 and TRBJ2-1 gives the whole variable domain DSGVTQTPKHLITATGQRVTLRCSPRSGDLSVYWYQQSLDQGLQFLIQYYNGEERAKGNILERFSAQQFPDLHSELNLSSLELGDSALYFCASSPAGGPHNEQFFGPGTRLTVL.

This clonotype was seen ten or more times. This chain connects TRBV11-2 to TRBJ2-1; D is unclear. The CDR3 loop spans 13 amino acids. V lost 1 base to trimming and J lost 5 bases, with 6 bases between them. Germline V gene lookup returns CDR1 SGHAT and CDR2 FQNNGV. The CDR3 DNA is TGTGCCAGCAGCTTAGGCCGAAACAATGAGCAGTTCTTC. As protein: CASSLGRNNEQFF.

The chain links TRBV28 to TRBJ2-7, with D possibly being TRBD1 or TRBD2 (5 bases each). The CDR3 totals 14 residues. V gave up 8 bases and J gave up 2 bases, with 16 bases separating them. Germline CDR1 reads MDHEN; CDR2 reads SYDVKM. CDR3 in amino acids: CASRKEAGTYEQYF. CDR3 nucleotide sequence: TGTGCCAGCCGAAAGGAGGCAGGGACCTACGAGCAGTACTTC.

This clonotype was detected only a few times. The CDR3 DNA sequence: TGCGCCAGCAGCTTCCAGGGCTACGGGGCCAACGTCCTGACTTTC. Protein: CASSFQGYGANVLTF. The chain has TRBV5-1 and TRBJ2-6, with a tentative D call TRBD1 (5 bases). Trimming shortened V by 2 bases and J by 4 bases, and 10 bases separated the two germline ends. The V gene's germline CDR1 is SGHRS and CDR2 YFSETQ. The CDR3 is made up of 15 amino acids.

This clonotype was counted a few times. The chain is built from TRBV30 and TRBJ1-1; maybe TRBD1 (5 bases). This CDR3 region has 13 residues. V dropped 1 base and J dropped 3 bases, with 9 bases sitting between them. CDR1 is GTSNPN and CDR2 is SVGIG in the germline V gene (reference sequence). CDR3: CAWSGGDYTEAFF. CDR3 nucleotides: TGTGCCTGGAGTGGGGGGGATTACACTGAAGCTTTCTTT.

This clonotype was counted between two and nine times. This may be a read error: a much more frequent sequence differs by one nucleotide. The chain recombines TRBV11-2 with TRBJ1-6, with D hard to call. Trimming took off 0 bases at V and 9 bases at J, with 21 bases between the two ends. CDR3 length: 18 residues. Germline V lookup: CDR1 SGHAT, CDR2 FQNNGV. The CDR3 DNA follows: TGTGCCAGCAGCTTAGACTTTATCGGGCTGGGGAAAGGTTCACCCCTCCACTTT. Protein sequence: CASSLDFIGLGKGSPLHF.

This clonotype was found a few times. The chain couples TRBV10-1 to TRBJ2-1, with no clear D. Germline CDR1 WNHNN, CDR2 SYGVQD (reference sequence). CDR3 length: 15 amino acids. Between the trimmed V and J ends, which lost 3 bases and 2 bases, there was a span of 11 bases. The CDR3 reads CASSDPLNTYNEQFF. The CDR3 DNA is TGCGCCAGCAGTGACCCCCTTAATACCTACAATGAGCAGTTCTTC.

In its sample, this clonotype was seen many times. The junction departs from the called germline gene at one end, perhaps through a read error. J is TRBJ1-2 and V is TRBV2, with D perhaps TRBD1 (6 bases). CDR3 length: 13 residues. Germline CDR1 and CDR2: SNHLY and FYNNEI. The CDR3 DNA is TGTGCCAGCAGGGATCAGGGGCGCTATGGCCACACCTTC. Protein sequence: CASRDQGRYGHTF.

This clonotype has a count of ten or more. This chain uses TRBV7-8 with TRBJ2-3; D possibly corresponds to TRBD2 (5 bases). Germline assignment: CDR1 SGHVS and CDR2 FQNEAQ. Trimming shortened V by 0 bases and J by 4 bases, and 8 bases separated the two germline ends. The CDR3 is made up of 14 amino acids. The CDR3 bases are TGTGCCAGCAGCTTAGCCGGGGTGGCAGATACGCAGTATTTT. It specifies CASSLAGVADTQYF.

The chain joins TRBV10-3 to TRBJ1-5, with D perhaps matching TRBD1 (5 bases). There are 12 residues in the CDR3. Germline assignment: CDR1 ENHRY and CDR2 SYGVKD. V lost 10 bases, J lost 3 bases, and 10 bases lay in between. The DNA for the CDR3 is TGTGCCACCCGACAGAACAATCAGCCCCAGCATTTT. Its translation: CATRQNNQPQHF.

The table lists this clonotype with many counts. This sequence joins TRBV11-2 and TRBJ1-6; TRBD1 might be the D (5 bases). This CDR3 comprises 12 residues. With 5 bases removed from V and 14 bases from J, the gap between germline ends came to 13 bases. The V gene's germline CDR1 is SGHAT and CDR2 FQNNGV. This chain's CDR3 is CASSGWGGALHF. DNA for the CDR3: TGTGCCAGCAGCGGATGGGGGGGGGCCCTCCACTTT.

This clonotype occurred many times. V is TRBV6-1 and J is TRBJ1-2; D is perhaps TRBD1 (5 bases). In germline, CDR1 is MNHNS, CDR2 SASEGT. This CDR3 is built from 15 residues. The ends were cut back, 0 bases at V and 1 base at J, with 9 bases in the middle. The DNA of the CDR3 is TGTGCCAGCAGTGAAGCGCTGGGGGATAACTATGGCTACACCTTC. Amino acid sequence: CASSEALGDNYGYTF.

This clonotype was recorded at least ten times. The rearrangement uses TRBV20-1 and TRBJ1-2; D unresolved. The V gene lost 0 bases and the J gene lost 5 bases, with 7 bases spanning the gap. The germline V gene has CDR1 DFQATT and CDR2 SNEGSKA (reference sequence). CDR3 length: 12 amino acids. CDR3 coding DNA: TGCAGTGCTAGAGACCTCGATTATGGCTACACCTTC. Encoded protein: CSARDLDYGYTF.

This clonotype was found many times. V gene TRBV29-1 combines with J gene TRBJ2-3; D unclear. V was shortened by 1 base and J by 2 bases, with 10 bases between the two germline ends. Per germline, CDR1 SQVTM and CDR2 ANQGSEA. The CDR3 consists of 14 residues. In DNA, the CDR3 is TGCAGCGTTGAAGCGGGCAGGTCCACAGATACGCAGTATTTT. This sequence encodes CSVEAGRSTDTQYF.

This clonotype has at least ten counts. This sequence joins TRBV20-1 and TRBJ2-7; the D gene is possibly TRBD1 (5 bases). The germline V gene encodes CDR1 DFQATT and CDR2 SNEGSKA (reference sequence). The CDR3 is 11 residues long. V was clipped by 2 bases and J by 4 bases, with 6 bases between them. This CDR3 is CSARQGYEQYF. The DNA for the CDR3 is TGCAGTGCTAGACAGGGATACGAGCAGTACTTC.

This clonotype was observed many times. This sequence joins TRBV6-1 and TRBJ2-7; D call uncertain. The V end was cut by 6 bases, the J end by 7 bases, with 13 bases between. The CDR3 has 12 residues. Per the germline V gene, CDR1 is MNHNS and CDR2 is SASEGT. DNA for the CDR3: TGTGCCAGCAGCCCCCATTCTGAGGAGCAGTACTTC. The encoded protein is CASSPHSEEQYF.

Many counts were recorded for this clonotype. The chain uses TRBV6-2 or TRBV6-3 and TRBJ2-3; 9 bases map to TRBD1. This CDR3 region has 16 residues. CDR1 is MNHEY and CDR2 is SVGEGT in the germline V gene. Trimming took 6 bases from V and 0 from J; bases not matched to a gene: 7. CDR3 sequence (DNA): TGTGCCAGCAGGGCCGGGACAGGGTCCAGCACAGATACGCAGTATTTT. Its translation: CASRAGTGSSTDTQYF.

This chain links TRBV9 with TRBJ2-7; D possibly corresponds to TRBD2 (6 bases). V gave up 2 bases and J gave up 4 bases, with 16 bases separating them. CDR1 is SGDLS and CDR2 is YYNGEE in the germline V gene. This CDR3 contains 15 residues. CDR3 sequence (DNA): TGTGCCAGCAGCGTTCAGGGCGGGGCTGCGTACGAGCAGTACTTC. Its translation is CASSVQGGAAYEQYF.

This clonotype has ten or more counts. CDR3 in amino acids: CASSPAMGAAYEQYF. The CDR3 nucleotides read TGTGCCAGCAGCCCAGCTATGGGTGCGGCCTACGAGCAGTACTTC. The gene calls are TRBV7-9 and TRBJ2-7; no reliable D call. The V and J ends lost 5 bases and 2 bases respectively, with 16 bases between them. The germline V gene has CDR1 SEHNR and CDR2 FQNEAQ (reference sequence). CDR3 length: 15 residues.

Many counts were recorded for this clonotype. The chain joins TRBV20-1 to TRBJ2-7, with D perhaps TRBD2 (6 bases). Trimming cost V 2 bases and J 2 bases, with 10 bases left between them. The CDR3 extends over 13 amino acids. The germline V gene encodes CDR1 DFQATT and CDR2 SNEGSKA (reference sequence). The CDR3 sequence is CSARPTSTYEQYF. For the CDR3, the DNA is TGCAGTGCTAGACCCACTAGCACCTACGAGCAGTACTTC.

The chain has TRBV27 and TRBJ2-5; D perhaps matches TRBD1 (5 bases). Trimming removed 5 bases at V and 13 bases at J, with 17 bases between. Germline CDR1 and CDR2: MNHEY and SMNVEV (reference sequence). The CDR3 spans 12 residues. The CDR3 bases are TGTGCCAGCAGTCAGGGCCTTCAGGCTCTGTACTTC. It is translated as CASSQGLQALYF.

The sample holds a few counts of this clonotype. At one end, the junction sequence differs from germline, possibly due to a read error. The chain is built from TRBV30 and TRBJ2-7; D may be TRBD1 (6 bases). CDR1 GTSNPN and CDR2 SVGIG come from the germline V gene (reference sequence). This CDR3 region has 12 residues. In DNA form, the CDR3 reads TGTACCTGGAGTGTACAGGGCTACGAGCAGTACTTC. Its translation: CTWSVQGYEQYF.